The clone carrying this T cell receptor (beta chain) occurred a few times. V was trimmed by 4 bases and J by 10 bases, leaving 19 bases between them. This CDR3 comprises 14 residues. The germline CDR1 and CDR2 sequences are MGHRA and YSYEKL. This specimen comes from a study of patients and donors after allogeneic stem cell transplantation. TCRdb processed the RT-PCR reads anew with MiXCR; each CDR3 protein has one entry. Altogether about 200,000 distinct CDR3 sequences are present, 38% being singletons, with the ten largest covering roughly 10%. The chain has TRBV4-1 and TRBJ1-1; unclear D gene. This receptor was taken from a human donor who was either an allogeneic HSCT recipient or a stem cell or donor lymphocyte infusion donor (not recorded which). It is not recorded whose cells these are; they may come from a transplant donor. Sequenced sample: blood, either unsorted or a sorted T cell fraction (not recorded which). DNA for the CDR3: TGCGCCAGCAGCCCCGGGCCTCCAACAATGGGAGCTTTCTTT. Translation: CASSPGPPTMGAFF.